This TCR beta chain emerged from a study of blood T cell repertoires in COVID-19 (dated by TCRdb to the early 2020s). With regard to the full study: The collaborator samples originated in the United States, Italy and Spain and spanned the acute and convalescent phases of COVID-19. The prospective study material was composed of cDNA or gDNA derived from T cells, B-cell-depleted T cells, or PBMCs. Deeply sampled blood TCRbeta repertoires from subjects exposed to, actively infected with, or recovered from COVID-19 were included in the dataset. The repertoires were made available in a free public database intended to serve as a resource for research on the immune response to SARS-CoV-2. Samples were obtained from the ongoing ImmuneRACE study (first 160 participants) and from roughly 1,300 subjects provided by 6 global collaborators. Sample metadata almost always included a de-identified subject ID, COVID-19 status, age in years and sex. Where available, HLA class I and class II types were obtained from metadata supplied by the sample provider rather than from assay-based typing. What the study reported, not specific to this receptor: Clinical and demographic metadata were provided uncurated, with the amount varying by source and participant.

Notes on this clone: The antigen it binds to is not known. No base quality values were provided; no much bigger clone lies one nucleotide off.

Collaborating institutions collected whole blood in K2EDTA tubes following their own protocols. For TCRbeta analysis, collaborators shipped samples in one of three forms: frozen whole blood, isolated PBMCs, or DNA extracted from either of those sample types. TCRbeta CDR3 regions were amplified from genomic DNA by means of the immunoSEQ Assay, a bias-controlled multiplex PCR. The study's processing was this. The number of nucleated cells in each sample was estimated by amplification of reference gene primers within the assay. To quantify the absolute abundance of each unique TCRbeta CDR3 rearrangement, sequence reads were collapsed and filtered. Productive Simpson clonality was computed per sample as the square root of Simpson's diversity index over productive rearrangements. TCRdb re-hosts the immuneACCESS table, in-frame sequences only. Its copies lack some clones; in the studies checked, an unresolved V gene accounts for under half of them, and the cause for the rest is not known. V and J calls and clone size are given by that table; D and trimming were obtained from the DNA. This sample gives about 320,000 clones in total; 85% of them show up just once. The leading ten clones occupy 7.2% of the sample.

CDR1 and CDR2 are drawn from the germline V gene (reference sequence): LNHDA, SQIVND. The junction shows trimming of 6 bases on V and 3 bases on J, plus 11 bases between the germline ends. Measured from the cysteine to the phenylalanine, the CDR3 is 13 residues long. Just CDR3 DNA is preserved here, 39 bases in frame from base 1. The sequence was collected from a human donor in a cohort sampled during active COVID-19. The rearrangement joined TRBV19 to TRBJ1-1, with the D gene not clear enough to name. Sample: peripheral blood. Read as DNA, the sequence is TGTGCCAGTAGCCGAACAATCTACACTGAAGCTTTCTTT. This is translated as CASSRTIYTEAFF.